Below, 20 T cell receptor beta chains from the same sample are listed, as sequenced in a study of T cell repertoires in cytomegalovirus infection. Their antigens remain unidentified. TCRdb used MiXCR to reprocess the reads, holding one entry per CDR3 protein. The repertoire includes 700,000 to 950,000 distinct CDR3 sequences, 32% of them detected once, and around an eighth sits in the top ten. This specimen consisted of cultured CD8+ T cells from PBMCs, obtained from culture after CMV antigen stimulation. The receptors originated from a human donor in good health (CMV status not recorded). Some clones in this sample may be carry-over from other donors' samples.

This clonotype has just a few counts. This chain joins TRBV5-4 and TRBJ1-2, with D tentatively TRBD1 (6 bases). The CDR3 extends over 15 amino acids. CDR1 SGHNT and CDR2 YYREEE come from the germline V gene (reference sequence). V was shortened by 4 bases and J by 6 bases, with 19 bases between the two germline ends. The CDR3 DNA reads as TGTGCCAGCAGCACGTTCGGGGGGCGCTTGGATGGCTACACCTTC. It yields the protein CASSTFGGRLDGYTF. Together with reference TRBV5-4 and TRBJ1-2, the CDR3 gives the full variable domain: ETGVTQSPTHLIKTRGQQVTLRCSSQSGHNTVSWYQQALGQGPQFIFQYYREEENGRGNFPPRFSGLQFPNYSSELNVNALELDDSALYLCASSTFGGRLDGYTFGSGTRLTVV.

At least ten counts were recorded for this clonotype. The V gene is TRBV7-2, the J gene TRBJ2-1, with D maybe TRBD2 (5 bases). The CDR3 covers 14 residues. Trimming cost V 4 bases and J 5 bases, with 12 bases left between them. The germline CDR1 and CDR2 sequences are SGHTA and FQGNSA. CDR3 nucleotide sequence: TGTGCCAGCAGCTCAGAGGGAAGGGACAATGAGCAGTTCTTC. This encodes CASSSEGRDNEQFF. Combining the CDR3 with reference TRBV7-2 and TRBJ2-1 gives the whole variable domain GAGVSQSPSNKVTEKGKDVELRCDPISGHTALYWYRQSLGQGLEFLIYFQGNSAPDKSGLPSDRFSAERTGGSVSTLTIQRTQQEDSAVYLCASSSEGRDNEQFFGPGTRLTVL.

The DNA for the CDR3 is TGTGCCAGCAGTCGGACGCAGGGGACTGATGAGCAGTTCTTC. Protein product: CASSRTQGTDEQFF. The rearrangement links TRBV7-8 to TRBJ2-1; the D gene could be TRBD1 or TRBD2 (6 bases each). Trimming shortened V by 6 bases and J by 8 bases, and 17 bases separated the two germline ends. The V gene's germline CDR1 is SGHVS and CDR2 FQNEAQ. The CDR3 length is 14 residues.

This clonotype was detected a few times. This rearrangement joins TRBV6-2 or TRBV6-3 to TRBJ2-3, with 8 bases lining up with TRBD2. CDR3 length: 14 amino acids. Trimming removed 6 bases from V and 4 bases from J; junction bases left unmatched: 6. The germline gives CDR1 MNHEY, CDR2 SVGEGT. CDR3 coding DNA: TGTGCCAGCAGCGAAACGGGGGGGGCAGATACGCAGTATTTT. This translates into CASSETGGADTQYF.

V is TRBV25-1 and J is TRBJ1-2, with D perhaps TRBD1 (5 bases). CDR3 length: 13 amino acids. CDR1 MGHDK and CDR2 SYGVNS come from the germline V gene. V dropped 7 bases and J dropped 4 bases, with 13 bases sitting between them. The CDR3 loop reads CASNAGPLYGYTF. CDR3 coding DNA: TGTGCCAGCAACGCAGGGCCCCTCTATGGCTACACCTTC.

This clonotype was detected a few times. V gene TRBV19 combines with J gene TRBJ1-2; D is uncertain. Germline V gives CDR1 LNHDA, CDR2 SQIVND (reference sequence). This CDR3 contains 14 residues. V was pared by 5 bases and J by 7 bases, with 17 bases between. The CDR3 DNA reads TGTGCCAGTAGTGAGGAGGGCGCGCTTATTGGCTACACCTTC. Its protein product is CASSEEGALIGYTF.

The rearrangement links TRBV9 to TRBJ2-1; the match to TRBD1 covers 8 bases. Germline lookup yields CDR1 SGDLS and CDR2 YYNGEE. This CDR3 has 15 amino acids. The J segment lost 2 bases and the V segment lost 0 bases, leaving 1 base of the junction unmatched. The CDR3 DNA reads as TGTGCCAGCAGCGTAGAACAGGGGGCCTACAATGAGCAGTTCTTC. Residues: CASSVEQGAYNEQFF.

The CDR3 coding sequence is TGTGCCAGCAGCTTAGTGGTTCGTTTGAAAGGGGATGAGCAGTTCTTC. Residues: CASSLVVRLKGDEQFF. V and J are TRBV7-2 and TRBJ2-1; D is possibly TRBD1 (5 bases). The CDR3 consists of 16 residues. Deletions cut 1 base from V and 8 bases from J, with 18 bases between. CDR1 is SGHTA, CDR2 FQGNSA, per germline.

On this clonotype: This may stem from a read error, because a much larger clone lies one nucleotide away. This chain joins TRBV7-6 and TRBJ2-2; D perhaps matches TRBD1 (5 bases). Trimming took 10 bases from V and 0 from J, leaving 18 bases between them. The CDR3 covers 16 residues. Germline V lookup: CDR1 SGHVS, CDR2 FNYEAQ. For the CDR3, the DNA is TGTGCCAACAGTACCCCAGACAGCTCGAACACCGGGGAGCTGTTTTTT. The encoded protein is CANSTPDSSNTGELFF.

V usage is TRBV10-3 and J usage is TRBJ1-2, with D possibly being TRBD1 (6 bases). This CDR3 spans 13 amino acids. Germline assignment: CDR1 ENHRY and CDR2 SYGVKD. Trimming left V 7 bases short and J 6 bases short, with 15 bases between. The CDR3, as DNA: TGTGCCATCATCGCTGGCGGGGGCCATGGCTACACCTTC. Translated: CAIIAGGGHGYTF.

This rearrangement joins TRBV11-2 to TRBJ1-1, with a tentative D call TRBD1 (5 bases). Germline lookup yields CDR1 SGHAT and CDR2 FQNNGV. Trimming took 2 bases from V and 1 from J, leaving 8 bases between them. The CDR3 has 14 amino acids. The CDR3, as DNA: TGTGCCAGCAGCTTATGGGACGGGAACACTGAAGCTTTCTTT. Its protein is CASSLWDGNTEAFF.

The table lists this clonotype with many counts. The chain joins TRBV7-3 to TRBJ2-1, with 8 bases aligning to TRBD2. The junction had 7 bases not matched to a gene; V was cut back by 4 bases and J by 5 bases. The CDR3 sequence is 15 residues long. Germline assignment: CDR1 SGHTA and CDR2 FQGTGA. This CDR3 reads CASSSIAGIDNEQFF. The CDR3 DNA reads TGTGCCAGCAGCTCCATAGCGGGGATCGACAATGAGCAGTTCTTC. Drawing the rest from reference TRBV7-3 and TRBJ2-1, the complete variable domain is GAGVSQTPSNKVTEKGKYVELRCDPISGHTALYWYRQSLGQGPEFLIYFQGTGAADDSGLPNDRFFAVRPEGSVSTLKIQRTERGDSAVYLCASSSIAGIDNEQFFGPGTRLTVL.

As regards this clonotype: A much more abundant neighbour one base away suggests this may be a read error. The rearrangement uses TRBV7-8 and TRBJ2-1; 9 bases are shared with TRBD2. Germline V gene lookup returns CDR1 SGHVS and CDR2 FQNEAQ. There are 17 residues in the CDR3. With V trimmed by 2 bases and J by 12 bases, 17 bases remained unmatched. CDR3 sequence: CASSLKMRTSERLVQFF. DNA of the CDR3: TGTGCCAGCAGCTTAAAAATGAGGACTAGCGAGAGATTAGTGCAGTTCTTC.

In its sample, this clonotype was seen many times. V is TRBV5-5 and J is TRBJ2-1, with D unresolved. The CDR3 spans 14 residues. The germline V and J ends were trimmed by 4 bases and 3 bases, with 11 bases remaining between them. The germline V gene encodes CDR1 SGHKS and CDR2 YYEKEE (reference sequence). As DNA, the CDR3 is TGTGCCAGCAGCCCCGAGTCGGTCTACAATGAGCAGTTCTTC. Translation gives CASSPESVYNEQFF.

The gene calls are TRBV6-1 and TRBJ2-1; D possibly corresponds to TRBD2 (5 bases). There are 16 residues in the CDR3. The germline V gene has CDR1 MNHNS and CDR2 SASEGT. V was shortened by 2 bases and J by 0 bases, with 11 bases between the two germline ends. The CDR3 protein is CASSESSGSSYNEQFF. The CDR3, as DNA: TGTGCCAGCAGTGAATCTTCGGGAAGCTCCTACAATGAGCAGTTCTTC.

V gene TRBV19 combines with J gene TRBJ1-2; no definite D call. Germline lookup yields CDR1 LNHDA and CDR2 SQIVND (reference sequence). Between the trimmed V and J ends, which lost 1 base and 4 bases, there was a span of 13 bases. There are 15 residues in the CDR3. The CDR3 region is CASSIGNNGLYGYTF. For the CDR3, the DNA is TGTGCCAGTAGTATAGGGAACAACGGGCTCTATGGCTACACCTTC. The full variable domain, its missing parts supplied by reference TRBV19 and TRBJ1-2, is DGGITQSPKYLFRKEGQNVTLSCEQNLNHDAMYWYRQDPGQGLRLIYYSQIVNDFQKGDIAEGYSVSREKKESFPLTVTSAQKNPTAFYLCASSIGNNGLYGYTFGSGTRLTVV.

This chain uses TRBV24-1 with TRBJ1-5, with D perhaps matching TRBD1 (5 bases). CDR3 size: 14 residues. The V end was cut by 9 bases, the J end by 4 bases, with 15 bases between. The germline gives CDR1 KGHDR, CDR2 SFDVKD. The CDR3 is CATSDRGENQPQHF. CDR3 in DNA: TGTGCCACCTCCGACCGGGGGGAGAATCAGCCCCAGCATTTT.

This clonotype was observed at least ten times. The V gene is TRBV7-6, the J gene TRBJ1-2, with D perhaps TRBD1 (5 bases). The CDR3 sequence is 12 residues long. V was pared by 5 bases and J by 9 bases, with 13 bases between. From germline, CDR1 is SGHVS and CDR2 FNYEAQ. The CDR3 here is CASSHMEGRYTF. The CDR3 region has the DNA TGTGCCAGCAGCCACATGGAGGGACGCTACACCTTC.

V usage is TRBV4-1 and J usage is TRBJ2-5, with TRBD2 matching 7 bases. This CDR3 has 17 amino acids. The V segment lost 2 bases and the J segment 5 bases; nucleotides outside the gene matches: 14. Germline V gives CDR1 MGHRA, CDR2 YSYEKL. The CDR3 DNA sequence: TGCGCCAGCAGCCAACGAGCGGGGCGGTCCCTCGGGGAGACCCAGTACTTC. Protein sequence: CASSQRAGRSLGETQYF.

This clonotype was picked up many times. V and J are TRBV7-2 and TRBJ2-1; 9 nucleotides match TRBD2. Germline loops: CDR1 SGHTA, CDR2 FQGNSA. The CDR3 is made up of 16 amino acids. V was pared by 2 bases and J by 1 base, with 3 bases of the junction left unmatched. For the CDR3, the DNA is TGTGCCAGCAGCTTAATAGCGGGGGATTCCTACAATGAGCAGTTCTTC. Encoded protein: CASSLIAGDSYNEQFF.